Below, 10 T cell receptor beta chains from the same sample are listed, as sequenced in a study of blood T cells in healthy people across ages. The authors ran a second PCR of roughly 6 to 11 cycles using a sample-barcoded 5' primer and a J-beta primer mix. TCRdb re-called the 5' RACE reads with MiXCR, one entry per CDR3 protein. The sample shows 700,000 or so distinct CDR3 sequences, 22% of them seen only once. The sample was blood. The receptors derive from a man in his 70s in good health.

In this sample, this clonotype turned up many times. The gene calls are TRBV9 and TRBJ2-3; 11 bases fit TRBD2. Losses at the gene ends were 3 bases for V and 2 bases for J; bases not matched to a gene: 5. The germline V gene encodes CDR1 SGDLS and CDR2 YYNGEE. The CDR3 contains 16 residues. Here the CDR3 DNA reads TGTGCCAGCAGCGGAGGGACTAGCGGCCTCACAGATACGCAGTATTTT. Encoded protein: CASSGGTSGLTDTQYF.

This clonotype was recorded a few times. This sequence joins TRBV9 and TRBJ1-1; a weak D match, TRBD1 (5 bases). CDR3 size: 16 residues. With 0 bases removed from V and 5 bases from J, the gap between germline ends came to 17 bases. Germline CDR1 reads SGDLS; CDR2 reads YYNGEE. CDR3: CASSVAPGGGCTEAFF. DNA for the CDR3: TGTGCCAGCAGCGTAGCTCCGGGTGGGGGTTGTACTGAAGCTTTCTTT. The variable domain in full, with the rest retrieved from reference TRBV9 and TRBJ1-1, is DSGVTQTPKHLITATGQRVTLRCSPRSGDLSVYWYQQSLDQGLQFLIQYYNGEERAKGNILERFSAQQFPDLHSELNLSSLELGDSALYFCASSVAPGGGCTEAFFGQGTRLTVV.

The gene calls are TRBV5-1 and TRBJ1-6; possible D gene TRBD1, 5 bases. Germline-derived CDR1 and CDR2 are SGHRS and YFSETQ. V dropped 3 bases and J dropped 7 bases, with 14 bases sitting between them. This CDR3 has 15 amino acids. The CDR3 coding sequence is TGCGCCAGCAGCTGGGGGGGAAAAGAGAATTCACCCCTCCACTTT. It encodes CASSWGGKENSPLHF.

This clonotype appeared a few times. At one of its ends the junction is not consistent with the germline gene, which may arise from a read error. V is TRBV20-1 and J is TRBJ2-1; D call uncertain. This CDR3 has 13 amino acids. Per germline, CDR1 DFQATT and CDR2 SNEGSKA (reference sequence). The CDR3 DNA sequence: TGCAGTGCTAGAACCAGGAGCGTGGCGGTCAAGTACTTC. Protein: CSARTRSVAVKYF.

This chain links TRBV6-1 with TRBJ2-3; 9 nucleotides match TRBD1. This CDR3 is 14 amino acids long. Losses at the gene ends were 9 bases for V and 2 bases for J; bases not matched to a gene: 6. The germline V gene has CDR1 MNHNS and CDR2 SASEGT. The CDR3 bases are TGTGCCAGTACGGACAGGGGTACCACAGATACGCAGTATTTT. Translation gives CASTDRGTTDTQYF.

J is TRBJ2-1 and V is TRBV6-5; 7 bases are shared with TRBD1. The J call may be in error: the DNA end matches TRBJ2-7 better. This CDR3 region has 14 residues. Per germline, CDR1 MNHEY and CDR2 SVGAGI. The CDR3 loop reads CASSKTGSMYEQYF. The CDR3 region has the DNA TGTGCCAGCAGCAAGACAGGGAGTATGTACGAGCAGTACTTC.

The rearrangement uses TRBV18 and TRBJ2-5; D is unresolved. Near its end, the DNA agrees better with TRBJ2-7, so the J call may be wrong. Germline lookup yields CDR1 KGHSH and CDR2 LQKENI. The CDR3 has 14 residues. CDR3 in DNA: TGTGCCAGCTCACCACCGGTAAGCCTCGGCGAGCAGTACTTC. It codes for CASSPPVSLGEQYF.

The chain links TRBV28 to TRBJ1-2; D not resolved. V lost 2 bases to trimming and J lost 6 bases, with 16 bases between them. The CDR3 is made up of 15 amino acids. Per germline, CDR1 MDHEN and CDR2 SYDVKM. CDR3 nucleotides: TGTGCCAGCAGTTTAAACACGGGAGGATCTAATGGCTACACCTTC. Residues: CASSLNTGGSNGYTF.

There are a few counts of this clonotype. The V gene is TRBV29-1, the J gene TRBJ2-2; D remains ambiguous. From germline, CDR1 is SQVTM and CDR2 ANQGSEA. CDR3 length equals 14 residues. V shed 6 bases and J shed 4 bases, with 15 bases lying between them. The CDR3 sequence is CSVALAPATGELFF. The CDR3 DNA sequence: TGCAGCGTCGCCCTCGCCCCGGCCACCGGGGAGCTGTTTTTT.

The V gene is TRBV4-1, the J gene TRBJ2-3; a possible D gene is TRBD2 (5 bases). The CDR3 has 14 residues. Looked up from germline, CDR1 is MGHRA and CDR2 is YSYEKL. V lost 3 bases and J 4 bases, leaving 11 bases between the germline ends. The DNA of the CDR3 is TGCGCCAGCAGCCATGCGACTACATCAGATACGCAGTATTTT. Its protein is CASSHATTSDTQYF.